Listed below are T cell receptor beta chains from one sample, sequenced in a study of blood T cell repertoires in COVID-19. Generated by immunoSEQ multiplex PCR, the TCRdb table keeps only in-frame clones and is missing some. The sample includes under 150,000 clones, about three quarters of them seen just once. Sequencing was carried out using peripheral blood. The receptors derive from a woman in her 70s with acute or convalescent COVID-19. CDR3s include the opening cysteine and the closing phenylalanine or tryptophan. Fields, in order: J gene, D gene, V gene, clone size, CDR3 protein, CDR3 DNA. The D gene is left open where the match is weak. The size of a clone is reported for some rows only, either as once, few or many, or as a class for expanded clones.

TRBJ1-2 NA TRBV4-1 NA CASSQQGSYGYTF TGCGCCAGCAGCCAACAGGGCAGTTATGGCTACACCTTC
TRBJ2-7 NA TRBV5-1 NA CASSEAGPNYEQYF TGCGCCAGCTCCGAGGCGGGACCAAACTACGAGCAGTACTTC
TRBJ1-3 NA TRBV12-3/TRBV12-4 few CASSLEGGNTIYF TGTGCCAGCAGTTTAGAGGGGGGAAACACCATATATTTT
TRBJ2-2 TRBD2 TRBV10-3 few CAITGGDTGELFF TGTGCCATCACCGGGGGGGACACCGGGGAGCTGTTTTTT
TRBJ1-2 NA TRBV11-2 NA CASSLGPFDNGYTF TGTGCCAGCAGCTTAGGGCCTTTCGATAATGGCTACACCTTC
TRBJ2-2 NA TRBV12-5 NA CASGLVRDTGELFF TGTGCTAGTGGTTTGGTACGGGATACCGGGGAGCTGTTTTTT
TRBJ1-4 TRBD1 TRBV5-8 NA CASSSGQTIANEKLFF TGTGCCAGCAGCTCGGGACAGACTATTGCTAATGAAAAACTGTTTTTT
TRBJ2-5 NA TRBV7-2 NA CASSLGGGGETQYF TGTGCCAGCAGCTTAGGGGGAGGTGGAGAGACCCAGTACTTC
TRBJ2-4 NA TRBV6-5 NA CASSSRRGERKNIQYF TGTGCCAGCAGTTCCCGGAGGGGAGAACGCAAAAACATTCAGTACTTC
TRBJ1-6 NA TRBV5-1 few CASSHQGISYNSPLHF TGCGCCAGCAGCCATCAGGGGATTTCCTATAATTCACCCCTCCACTTT
TRBJ2-3 NA TRBV9 NA CASSLRDSTDTQYF TGTGCCAGCAGCCTCAGGGATTCCACAGATACGCAGTATTTT
TRBJ1-5 TRBD1 TRBV7-8 NA CASSLGRGQEQPQHF TGTGCCAGCAGCTTGGGCAGGGGGCAGGAACAGCCCCAGCATTTT
TRBJ1-1 NA TRBV30 few CAAEGRLGAEAFF TGTGCCGCGGAGGGACGCTTAGGCGCTGAAGCTTTCTTT
TRBJ1-2 TRBD1 TRBV28 NA CASSPVGQGYGYTF TGTGCCAGCAGCCCGGTGGGACAGGGCTATGGCTACACCTTC
TRBJ1-3 NA TRBV6-6 NA CASSYEGVTGNTIYF TGTGCCAGCAGTTACGAGGGAGTGACTGGAAACACCATATATTTT
TRBJ2-7 NA TRBV11-2 many CASSRETGTYEQYF TGTGCCAGCTCCCGCGAGACGGGTACCTACGAGCAGTACTTC
TRBJ2-7 TRBD1 TRBV9 NA CASSAGNRGEQYF TGTGCCAGCAGCGCGGGCAACAGGGGCGAGCAGTACTTC
TRBJ2-3 TRBD2 TRBV5-1 NA CASSFSGGAWDTQYF TGCGCCAGCAGCTTTAGCGGGGGGGCCTGGGATACGCAGTATTTT
TRBJ2-7 NA TRBV6-2/TRBV6-3 NA CASSISSGLMQYF TGTGCCAGCAGCATCTCGTCAGGGTTGATGCAGTACTTC
TRBJ2-3 TRBD2 TRBV28 NA CASSSSGGTDTQYF TGTGCCAGCAGTTCTAGCGGGGGCACAGATACGCAGTATTTT
TRBJ2-2 NA TRBV25-1 NA CASSSGSGLFTGELFF TGTGCCAGCAGTTCCGGGTCAGGGCTTTTCACCGGGGAGCTGTTTTTT
TRBJ2-6 TRBD1 TRBV7-2 once CASSFQPRGSGANVLTF TGTGCCAGCAGCTTCCAACCCAGGGGGTCTGGGGCCAACGTCCTGACTTTC
TRBJ2-3 TRBD2 TRBV2 NA CARWDPGTSDSTDTQYF TGTGCCAGGTGGGACCCCGGGACTAGCGACAGCACAGATACGCAGTATTTT
TRBJ1-6 NA TRBV27 NA CASRINDGRSPLHF TGTGCCAGCCGTATCAATGATGGGAGGTCACCCCTCCACTTT
TRBJ1-2 NA TRBV4-1 NA CASSGRVRVYGYTF TGCGCCAGCAGCGGCAGGGTTCGGGTCTATGGCTACACCTTC
TRBJ2-7 NA TRBV2 NA CASIPDSTSYEQYF TGTGCCAGCATTCCGGACAGCACGTCCTACGAGCAGTACTTC
TRBJ1-4 TRBD1 TRBV5-1 few CASSLVGQAPNEKLFF TGCGCCAGCAGCTTAGTAGGACAGGCACCTAATGAAAAACTGTTTTTT
TRBJ2-3 NA TRBV11-2 once CASSSGWGPTDTQYF TGTGCCAGCAGCTCGGGGTGGGGTCCCACAGATACGCAGTATTTT
TRBJ2-1 TRBD2 TRBV4-3 NA CASSQGSGTSVYNEQFF TGCGCCAGCAGCCAAGGTTCCGGGACTAGCGTCTACAATGAGCAGTTCTTC
TRBJ1-5 NA TRBV19 NA CASSIVGTSSNQPQHF TGTGCCAGTAGTATAGTGGGGACATCCAGCAATCAGCCCCAGCATTTT
TRBJ2-3 TRBD2 TRBV7-6 NA CASSLLLAGVTDTQYF TGTGCCAGCAGCTTATTACTAGCGGGGGTTACAGATACGCAGTATTTT
TRBJ2-2 NA TRBV11-2 NA CASSLTGRNTGELFF TGTGCCAGCAGCCTGACAGGACGTAACACCGGGGAGCTGTTTTTT
TRBJ2-3 TRBD1 TRBV19 once CASMRTGGVPDTQYF TGTGCCAGTATGCGGACAGGGGGAGTTCCAGATACGCAGTATTTT
TRBJ2-2 TRBD2 TRBV5-1 NA CASSPRLGAGTAGELFF TGCGCCAGCAGCCCCCGTCTGGGAGCGGGAACGGCCGGGGAGCTGTTTTTT
TRBJ2-2 TRBD2 TRBV7-6 NA CASSPLRGLEAGVTGELFF TGTGCCAGCAGCCCTCTGAGGGGATTAGAAGCGGGGGTCACCGGGGAGCTGTTTTTT
TRBJ2-7 NA TRBV5-8 NA CASSLAQSYEQYF TGTGCCAGCAGCTTGGCTCAGTCCTACGAGCAGTACTTC
TRBJ2-1 NA TRBV7-2 NA CASSLVLGGNRDNEQFF TGTGCCAGCAGCTTAGTTCTGGGGGGTAATAGGGACAATGAGCAGTTCTTC
TRBJ1-6 NA TRBV9 NA CASSVGQANSPLHF TGTGCCAGCAGCGTAGGGCAGGCAAATTCACCCCTCCACTTT
TRBJ1-3 TRBD1 TRBV7-9 once CASSFRQGAVFLGNTIYF TGTGCCAGCAGCTTCCGACAGGGGGCTGTGTTTTTGGGAAACACCATATATTTT
TRBJ2-3 TRBD1 TRBV6-2/TRBV6-3 NA CASSYATGDTTDTQYF TGTGCCAGCAGTTATGCTACAGGGGACACCACAGATACGCAGTATTTT
TRBJ2-2 TRBD2 TRBV6-4 NA CASINAGGRNTGELFF TGTGCCAGCATCAACGCAGGCGGGAGAAACACCGGGGAGCTGTTTTTT
TRBJ2-7 TRBD1 TRBV19 NA CASSYSTGSYEQYF TGTGCCAGTAGTTACTCGACAGGGTCCTACGAGCAGTACTTC
TRBJ1-2 NA TRBV27 few CASSSLRDYGYTF TGTGCCAGCAGCTCCCTCCGGGACTATGGCTACACCTTC
TRBJ1-2 TRBD1 TRBV2 few CASSELGQGWGGYTF TGTGCCAGCAGTGAATTGGGACAGGGCTGGGGTGGCTACACCTTC
TRBJ2-3 TRBD2 TRBV19 NA CASSILLAAGTDTQYF TGTGCCAGTAGTATCCTGCTAGCGGCTGGCACAGATACGCAGTATTTT
TRBJ1-1 TRBD1 TRBV6-5 NA CASSWDRGTTEAFF TGTGCCAGCAGTTGGGACAGGGGAACCACTGAAGCTTTCTTT
TRBJ2-7 TRBD2 TRBV6-2/TRBV6-3 few CASSLSGSYEQYF TGTGCCAGCAGCCTTAGCGGGAGCTACGAGCAGTACTTC
TRBJ2-3 NA TRBV6-5 NA CASSSPTGSTDTQYF TGTGCCAGCAGTTCCCCGACAGGAAGCACAGATACGCAGTATTTT